This T cell receptor beta chain was documented in a study of cytomegalovirus exposure and HLA in healthy donors. Regarding the study as a whole: CMV antigen specificity of a few CMV-associated chains was confirmed in vitro.

There are 14 residues in the CDR3. Germline lookup yields CDR1 KGHSH and CDR2 LQKENI. Trimming shortened V by 2 bases and J by 4 bases, and 12 bases separated the two germline ends. Worth noting for this clone: Its antigen is not identified.

PCR primers comprised 60 Vbeta and 13 Jbeta primers. The assay was immunoSEQ multiplex PCR, and TCRdb's table has in-frame clones only and misses some. The sample carries around 95,000 clones, over 75% recorded once. In nominal health when sampled, donors likely had unrecorded immune exposures nonetheless. The chain is built from TRBV18 and TRBJ2-7; TRBD1 might be the D (6 bases). The sequencing sample was made of PBMCs. The receptor was derived from a female donor in good health and CMV-seropositive. CDR3: CASSPGGGVYEQYF. The DNA for the CDR3 is TGTGCCAGCTCACCAGGTGGGGGCGTATACGAGCAGTACTTC.